This TCR beta chain stems from a study of shared clonotypes between healthy human individuals. This CDR3 comprises 15 residues. J lost 2 bases, V lost 6 bases, and 9 bases had no gene match. The germline V gene has CDR1 SGHTA and CDR2 FQGNSA. A word on this clone: The sample holds other DNA sequences that translate to the same CDR3.

TCRdb's copy holds only in-frame clones and misses some; the assay was immunoSEQ multiplex PCR. The sample lists approximately 2.5 million clones, 90% to 95% seen once, with around 0.4% in the top ten. The sequencing input was naive CD4+ T cells from PBMCs. As to subset: CD45RA+ positively selected. The rearrangement uses TRBV7-2 and TRBJ1-1; 7 bases fit TRBD1. This TCR was recovered from a man between 18 and 35 years old in good health. Some clones in this sample may be carry-over from other donors' samples. The CDR3 nucleotides are TGTGCCAGCAGTTCGTACAGGGGAGGAAACACTGAAGCTTTCTTT. Amino acids: CASSSYRGGNTEAFF.